These 10 T cell receptor beta chains were all obtained from the same sample, sequenced in a study of T cell changes during pregnancy in multiple sclerosis. TCRdb's table, derived via immunoSEQ multiplex PCR, lists solely in-frame clones and lacks some. The sample records tens of thousands of clones, just over 90% being singletons. Here the sequenced sample was peripheral blood, taken in the third trimester of pregnancy. The receptors here all came from a female donor with multiple sclerosis, enrolled in a pregnancy study.

The V gene is TRBV7-6, the J gene TRBJ2-7; no clear D. Trimming cost V 6 bases and J 6 bases, with 15 bases left between them. Germline V gene data show CDR1 as SGHVS and CDR2 as FNYEAQ. The CDR3 runs 13 residues. CDR3 region: CASSSPETGEQYF. The CDR3 DNA sequence: TGTGCCAGCAGTTCCCCCGAGACGGGCGAGCAGTACTTC.

The chain combines TRBV28 with TRBJ2-7, with TRBD2 identical over 8 bases. The CDR3 totals 16 residues. CDR1 is MDHEN, CDR2 SYDVKM, per germline. After removal of 5 bases from V and 0 bases from J, the junction contained 9 bases not matched to a gene. Written as DNA, the CDR3 is TGTGCCAGCAGTGGGGTCGGGAGGGGAAGCTCCTACGAGCAGTACTTC. This gives the protein CASSGVGRGSSYEQYF.

The V gene is TRBV5-1, the J gene TRBJ2-5, with 7 bases that match TRBD2. This CDR3 contains 15 residues. Germline V lookup: CDR1 SGHRS, CDR2 YFSETQ. J was trimmed by 2 bases and V by 8 bases; bases with no gene match: 12. Written as DNA, the CDR3 is TGCGCCAGTGGGAACCTAGCGGATAGTCAAGAGACCCAGTACTTC. Its protein product is CASGNLADSQETQYF.

In DNA form, the CDR3 reads TGTGCCAGCAGTGAAGAGGCGGGAAGCTCTGGTGAGCAGTACTTC. It translates to CASSEEAGSSGEQYF. The V call is TRBV6-1, the J call TRBJ2-7; weak D call: TRBD2 (6 bases). This CDR3 has 15 residues. Germline CDR1 MNHNS, CDR2 SASEGT. Trimming took 1 base from V and 7 from J, leaving 17 bases between them.

For the CDR3, the DNA is TGCGCCAGCAGCCGGAGGAGTAGCGGGAGGGCCGACACCGGGGAGCTGTTTTTT. This translates into CASSRRSSGRADTGELFF. This chain uses TRBV5-1 with TRBJ2-2, with TRBD2 identical over 11 bases. CDR3 length: 18 amino acids. The J segment lost 3 bases and the V segment lost 4 bases, leaving 11 bases of the junction unmatched. Germline V lookup: CDR1 SGHRS, CDR2 YFSETQ.

The V call is TRBV29-1, the J call TRBJ2-1; the match to TRBD1 covers 7 bases. CDR3 length equals 13 residues. Trimming cost V 4 bases and J 1 base; bases outside gene matches: 1. Germline assignment: CDR1 SQVTM and CDR2 ANQGSEA. The CDR3 DNA reads TGCAGCGTTGCGACAGGGTCCTACAATGAGCAGTTCTTC. Translated, it gives CSVATGSYNEQFF.

This clone was seen a handful of times. V is TRBV14 and J is TRBJ2-3, with D maybe TRBD1 (5 bases). The germline V and J ends were trimmed by 0 bases and 6 bases, with 13 bases remaining between them. CDR3 length equals 15 residues. Germline assignment: CDR1 SGHDN and CDR2 FVKESK. This chain's CDR3 is CASSQDRGITDTQYF. The CDR3 region has the DNA TGTGCCAGCAGCCAAGATAGGGGTATCACGGATACGCAGTATTTT.

This sequence joins TRBV27 and TRBJ2-2, with D maybe TRBD2 (6 bases). This CDR3 comprises 14 residues. Germline assignment: CDR1 MNHEY and CDR2 SMNVEV (reference sequence). Trimming shortened V by 7 bases and J by 2 bases, and 11 bases separated the two germline ends. Here the CDR3 reads CASMLARNTGELFF. DNA for the CDR3: TGTGCCAGCATGCTAGCGCGCAACACCGGGGAGCTGTTTTTT.

The chain combines TRBV5-1 with TRBJ2-7, with a possible D match to TRBD1 (5 bases). Germline V gene sequence: CDR1 SGHRS, CDR2 YFSETQ. The germline V and J ends were trimmed by 0 bases and 5 bases, with 9 bases remaining between them. The CDR3 runs 13 residues. Written as DNA, the CDR3 is TGCGCCAGCAGCTTGGGGCAGGACAACGAGCAGTACTTC. It codes for CASSLGQDNEQYF.

This clone was detected only once. V usage is TRBV25-1 and J usage is TRBJ2-7; maybe TRBD1 (6 bases). From germline, CDR1 is MGHDK and CDR2 SYGVNS. This CDR3 spans 16 amino acids. The V and J ends lost 0 bases and 1 base respectively, with 13 bases between them. The CDR3 DNA is TGTGCCAGCAGTGAATATAACAGGGCCGGATCCTACGAGCAGTACTTC. Its translation: CASSEYNRAGSYEQYF.